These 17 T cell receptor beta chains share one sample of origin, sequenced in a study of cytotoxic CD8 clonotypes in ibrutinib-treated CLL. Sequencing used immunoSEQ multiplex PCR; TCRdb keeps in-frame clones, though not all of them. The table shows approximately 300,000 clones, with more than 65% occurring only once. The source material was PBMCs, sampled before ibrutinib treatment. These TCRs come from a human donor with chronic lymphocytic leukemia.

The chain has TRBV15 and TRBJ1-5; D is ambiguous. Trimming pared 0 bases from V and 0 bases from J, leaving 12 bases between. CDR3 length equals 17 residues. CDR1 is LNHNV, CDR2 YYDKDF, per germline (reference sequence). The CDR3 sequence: CATSRDRATASNQPQHF. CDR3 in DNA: TGTGCCACCAGCAGAGATCGGGCCACAGCTAGCAATCAGCCCCAGCATTTT. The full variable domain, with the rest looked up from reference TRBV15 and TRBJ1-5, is DAMVIQNPRYQVTQFGKPVTLSCSQTLNHNVMYWYQQKSSQAPKLLFHYYDKDFNNEADTPDNFQSRRPNTSFCFLDIRSPGLGDTAMYLCATSRDRATASNQPQHFGDGTRLSIL.

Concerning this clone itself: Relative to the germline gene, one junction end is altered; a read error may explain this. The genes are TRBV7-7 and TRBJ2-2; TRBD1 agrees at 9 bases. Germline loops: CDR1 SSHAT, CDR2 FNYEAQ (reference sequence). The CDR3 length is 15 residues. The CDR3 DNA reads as TGTGCTAGCAGGACAGGGGAAGGGGGCACCGGGGAGCTGTTTTTT. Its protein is CASRTGEGGTGELFF.

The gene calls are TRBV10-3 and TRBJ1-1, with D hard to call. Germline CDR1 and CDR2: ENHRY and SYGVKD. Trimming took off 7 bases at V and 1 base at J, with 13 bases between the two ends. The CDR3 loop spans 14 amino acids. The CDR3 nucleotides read TGTGCCATCACCCAATCGGCGACGAACACTGAAGCTTTCTTT. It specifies CAITQSATNTEAFF.

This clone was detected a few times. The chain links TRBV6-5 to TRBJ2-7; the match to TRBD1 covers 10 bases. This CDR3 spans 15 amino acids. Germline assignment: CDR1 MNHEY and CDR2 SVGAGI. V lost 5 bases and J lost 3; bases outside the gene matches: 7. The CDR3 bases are TGTGCCAGCAGTGCCCTCGGGACAGGGGACTACGAGCAGTACTTC. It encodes CASSALGTGDYEQYF.

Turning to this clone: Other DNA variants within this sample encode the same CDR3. The CDR3 spells CASSYGTRPYEQYF. CDR3 nucleotide sequence: TGTGCCAGCAGTTACGGGACAAGACCCTACGAGCAGTACTTC. This chain uses TRBV6-5 with TRBJ2-7, with a weak D call TRBD1 (6 bases). CDR1 MNHEY and CDR2 SVGAGI come from the germline V gene. The CDR3 is 14 residues long. Trimming shortened V by 2 bases and J by 2 bases, and 10 bases separated the two germline ends.

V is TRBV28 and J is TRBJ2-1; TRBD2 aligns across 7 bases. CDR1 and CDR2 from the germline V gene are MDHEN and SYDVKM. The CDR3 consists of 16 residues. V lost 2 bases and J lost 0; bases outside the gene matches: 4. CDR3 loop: CASSLPSGISYNEQFF. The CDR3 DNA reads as TGTGCCAGCAGTTTACCCAGCGGGATCTCCTACAATGAGCAGTTCTTC.

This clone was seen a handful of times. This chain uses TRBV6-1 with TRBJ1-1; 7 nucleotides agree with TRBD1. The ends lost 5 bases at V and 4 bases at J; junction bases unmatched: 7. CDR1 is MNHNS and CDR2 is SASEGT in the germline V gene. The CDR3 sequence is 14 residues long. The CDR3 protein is CASSTGVLITEAFF. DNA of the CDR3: TGTGCCAGCAGTACAGGGGTCCTGATCACTGAAGCTTTCTTT.

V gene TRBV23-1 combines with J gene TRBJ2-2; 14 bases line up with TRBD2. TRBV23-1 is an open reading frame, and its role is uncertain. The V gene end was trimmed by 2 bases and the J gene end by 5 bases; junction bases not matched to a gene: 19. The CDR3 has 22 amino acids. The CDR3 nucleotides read TGCGCCAGCAGTCAAGATAGAAAACCGGGACTAGCGGGAGATGTTCGTACCGGGGAGCTGTTTTTT. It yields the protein CASSQDRKPGLAGDVRTGELFF.

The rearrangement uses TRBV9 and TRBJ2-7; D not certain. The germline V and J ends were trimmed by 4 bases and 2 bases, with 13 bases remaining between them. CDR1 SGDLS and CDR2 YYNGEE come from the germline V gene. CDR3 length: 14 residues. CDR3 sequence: CASSLWASTYEQYF. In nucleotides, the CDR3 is TGTGCCAGCAGCTTATGGGCCAGCACCTACGAGCAGTACTTC. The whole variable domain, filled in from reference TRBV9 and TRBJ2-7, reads DSGVTQTPKHLITATGQRVTLRCSPRSGDLSVYWYQQSLDQGLQFLIQYYNGEERAKGNILERFSAQQFPDLHSELNLSSLELGDSALYFCASSLWASTYEQYFGPGTRLTVT.

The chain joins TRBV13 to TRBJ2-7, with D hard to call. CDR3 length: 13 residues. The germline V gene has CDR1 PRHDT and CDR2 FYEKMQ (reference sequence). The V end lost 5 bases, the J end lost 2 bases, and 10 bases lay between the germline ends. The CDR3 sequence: CASSIQTAYEQYF. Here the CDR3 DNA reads TGTGCCAGCAGCATCCAAACAGCCTACGAGCAGTACTTC.

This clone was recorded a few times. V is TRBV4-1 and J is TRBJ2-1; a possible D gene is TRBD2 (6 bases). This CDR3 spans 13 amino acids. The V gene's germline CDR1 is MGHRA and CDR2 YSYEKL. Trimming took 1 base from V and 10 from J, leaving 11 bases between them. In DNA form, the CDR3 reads TGCGCCAGCAGCCAAGGGGGAGGTGGGGAGCAGTTCTTC. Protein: CASSQGGGGEQFF.

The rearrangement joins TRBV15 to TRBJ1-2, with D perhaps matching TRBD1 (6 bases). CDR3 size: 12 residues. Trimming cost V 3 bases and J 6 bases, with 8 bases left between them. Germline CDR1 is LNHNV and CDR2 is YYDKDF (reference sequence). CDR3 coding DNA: TGTGCCACCAGCAGGACAGGCCATGGCTACACCTTC. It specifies CATSRTGHGYTF. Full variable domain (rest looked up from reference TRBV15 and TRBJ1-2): DAMVIQNPRYQVTQFGKPVTLSCSQTLNHNVMYWYQQKSSQAPKLLFHYYDKDFNNEADTPDNFQSRRPNTSFCFLDIRSPGLGDTAMYLCATSRTGHGYTFGSGTRLTVV.

In DNA, the CDR3 is TGTGCCTGGGGTGGAAAATCGGGGGCGCAGCCCCAGCATTTT. Encoded protein: CAWGGKSGAQPQHF. The rearrangement uses TRBV30 and TRBJ1-5; D is perhaps TRBD1 (6 bases). CDR1 GTSNPN and CDR2 SVGIG come from the germline V gene (reference sequence). Trimming removed 5 bases from V and 7 bases from J, with 18 bases in between. CDR3 length: 14 amino acids.

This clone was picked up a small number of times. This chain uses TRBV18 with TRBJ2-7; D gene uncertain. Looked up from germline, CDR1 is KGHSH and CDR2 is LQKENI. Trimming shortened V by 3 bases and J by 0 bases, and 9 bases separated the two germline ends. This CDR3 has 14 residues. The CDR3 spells CASSPQPSSYEQYF. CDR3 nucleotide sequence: TGTGCCAGCTCACCCCAACCAAGCTCCTACGAGCAGTACTTC.

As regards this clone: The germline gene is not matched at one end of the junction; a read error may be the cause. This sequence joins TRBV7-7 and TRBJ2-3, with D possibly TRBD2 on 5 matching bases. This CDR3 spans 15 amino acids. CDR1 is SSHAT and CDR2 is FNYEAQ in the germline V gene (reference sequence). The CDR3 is CASSLAPGGTDTQYF. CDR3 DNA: TGTGCTAGCAGCTTAGCCCCCGGAGGTACAGATACGCAGTATTTT.

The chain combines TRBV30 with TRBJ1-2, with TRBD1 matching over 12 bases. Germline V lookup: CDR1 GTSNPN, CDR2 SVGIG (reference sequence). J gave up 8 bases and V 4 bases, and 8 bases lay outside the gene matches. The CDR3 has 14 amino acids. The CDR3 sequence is CAWIEGTGGPGYTF. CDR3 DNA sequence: TGTGCCTGGATCGAAGGGACAGGGGGCCCCGGCTACACCTTC.

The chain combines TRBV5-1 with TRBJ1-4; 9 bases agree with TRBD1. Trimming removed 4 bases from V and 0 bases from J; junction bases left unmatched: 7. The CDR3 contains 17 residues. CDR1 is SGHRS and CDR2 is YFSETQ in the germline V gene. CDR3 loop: CASSLFGQGPTNEKLFF. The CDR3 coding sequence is TGCGCCAGCAGCCTTTTCGGACAGGGGCCAACTAATGAAAAACTGTTTTTT.